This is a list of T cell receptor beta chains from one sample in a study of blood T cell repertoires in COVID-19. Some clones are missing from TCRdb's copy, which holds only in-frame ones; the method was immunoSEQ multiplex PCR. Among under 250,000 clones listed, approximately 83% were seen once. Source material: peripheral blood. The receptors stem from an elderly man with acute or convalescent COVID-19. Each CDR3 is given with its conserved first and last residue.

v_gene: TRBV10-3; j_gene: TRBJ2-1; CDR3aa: CAIAQSGDSYNEQFF
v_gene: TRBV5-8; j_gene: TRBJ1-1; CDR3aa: CASSYRVSGTEAFF
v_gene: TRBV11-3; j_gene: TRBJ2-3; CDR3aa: CASSLDRVTDTQYF
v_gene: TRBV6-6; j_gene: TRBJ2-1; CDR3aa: CASSYRQNEQFF
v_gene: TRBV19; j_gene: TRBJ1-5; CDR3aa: CASTPNGGRINQPQHF
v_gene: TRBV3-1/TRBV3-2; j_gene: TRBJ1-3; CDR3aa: CASSQRLLPFSGNTIYF
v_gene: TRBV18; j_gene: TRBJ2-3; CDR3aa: CASSPGQGTDTQYF
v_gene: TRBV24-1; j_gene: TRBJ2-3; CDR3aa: CATSDLGGSGTDTQYF
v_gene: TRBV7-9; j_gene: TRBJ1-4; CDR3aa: CASSLALYGTTNEKLFF
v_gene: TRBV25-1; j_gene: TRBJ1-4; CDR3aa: CASSGYRGRGNEKLFF
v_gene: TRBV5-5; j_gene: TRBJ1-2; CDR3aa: CASSSQGKADGYTF
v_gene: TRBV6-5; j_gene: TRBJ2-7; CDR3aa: CASIDLRNYEQYF
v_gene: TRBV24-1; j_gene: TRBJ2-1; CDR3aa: CATSDVLDRVQFF
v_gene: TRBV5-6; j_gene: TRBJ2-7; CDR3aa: CASSLQGSFPYEQYF
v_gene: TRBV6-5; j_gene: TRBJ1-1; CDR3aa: CASSWGTGVTEAFF
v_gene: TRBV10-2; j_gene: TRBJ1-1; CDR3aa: CASSQSQGTKNTEAFF
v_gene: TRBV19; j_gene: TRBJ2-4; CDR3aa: CASRSAGGRNIQYF
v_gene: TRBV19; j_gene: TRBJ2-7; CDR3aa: CASSMGSAGGTYEQYF
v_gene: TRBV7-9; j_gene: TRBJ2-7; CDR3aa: CASSPVPQGQQYF
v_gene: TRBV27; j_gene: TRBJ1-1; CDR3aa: CASSDLGTANTEAFF
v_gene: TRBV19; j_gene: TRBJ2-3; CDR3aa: CASSPGTSGSTDTQYF
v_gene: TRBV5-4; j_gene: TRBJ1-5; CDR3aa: CASSPDSDQPQHF
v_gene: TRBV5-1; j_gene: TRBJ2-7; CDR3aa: CARSWGALAGDRYEQYF
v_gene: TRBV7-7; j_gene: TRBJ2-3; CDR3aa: CASSLHRARTGATDTQYF
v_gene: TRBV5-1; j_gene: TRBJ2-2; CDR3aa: CASSFQGVDTGELFF
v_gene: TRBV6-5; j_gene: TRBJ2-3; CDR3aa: CASSLGLGDTQYF
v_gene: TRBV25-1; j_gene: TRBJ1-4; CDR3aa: CASGRTGITGEKLFF
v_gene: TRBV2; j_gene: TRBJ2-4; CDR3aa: CASKGQGTLAKNIQYF
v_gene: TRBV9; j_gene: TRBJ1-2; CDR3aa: CASTGVLSYGYTF
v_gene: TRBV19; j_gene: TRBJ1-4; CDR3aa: CASKKKAIDRGLGKLFF
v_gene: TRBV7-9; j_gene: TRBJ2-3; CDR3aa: CASTTGFLAGVGTDTQYF